What follows are 15 T cell receptor beta chains derived from one specimen sequenced in a study of immune characterization of retroperitoneal liposarcoma. Using its own MiXCR run on the PCR reads, TCRdb lists one record per CDR3 protein. This sample has 8,500 to 13,000 distinct CDR3 sequences; roughly a quarter occur once, and the top ten carry approximately 8.3%. The sample was tumor tissue. The receptors originated from a male donor with retroperitoneal liposarcoma.

J is TRBJ2-7 and V is TRBV12-3 or TRBV12-4, with 10 bases aligning to TRBD1. The J call may be mistaken, given a closer DNA end match to TRBJ2-5. The length of the CDR3 is 16 residues. The CDR3 loop is CASSFRQGAGQETQYF. The CDR3 nucleotides are TGTGCCAGCAGTTTTCGACAGGGGGCAGGGCAAGAGACCCAGTACTTC.

The V call is TRBV14, the J call TRBJ2-1; D might be TRBD2 (5 bases). The DNA end favors TRBJ2-7, so the J call may be wrong. This CDR3 contains 18 residues. Germline V gene data show CDR1 as SGHDN and CDR2 as FVKESK. The CDR3 coding sequence is TGTGCCAGCAGCCAAGCGGGGTTGGGTCTAGTCTCCTACAATGAGCAGTACTTC. Translation: CASSQAGLGLVSYNEQYF.

There are many counts of this clonotype. Relative to the germline gene, one junction end is altered; a read error may explain this. The chain uses TRBV7-7 and TRBJ2-1; D is perhaps TRBD1 or TRBD2 (5 bases each). This CDR3 region has 15 residues. CDR1 SSHAT and CDR2 FNYEAQ come from the germline V gene (reference sequence). CDR3 region: CASSLYGGQGETQFF. CDR3 in DNA: TGTGCTAGCAGCTTATACGGCGGCCAGGGAGAGACCCAGTTCTTC.

This clonotype was seen ten or more times. The genes are TRBV6-1 and TRBJ2-1; D is unresolved. The DNA end lines up better with TRBJ2-7; the J call may be wrong. CDR3 length: 13 residues. The V gene's germline CDR1 is MNHNS and CDR2 SASEGT. The CDR3 sequence is CASSSRTHYEQYF. DNA for the CDR3: TGTGCCAGCAGTTCTCGGACCCACTACGAGCAGTACTTC.

V is TRBV25-1 and J is TRBJ2-3, with 7 bases identical to TRBD2. This CDR3 region has 16 residues. Germline CDR1 MGHDK, CDR2 SYGVNS. The ends lost 6 bases at V and 0 bases at J; junction bases unmatched: 9. In nucleotides, the CDR3 is TGTGCCAGCAGCCCCGCTAGCGGTACTAGCACAGATACGCAGTATTTT. It is translated as CASSPASGTSTDTQYF.

Concerning this clonotype itself: This sequence may be a read error, since a much larger clone differs from it by one base. The V call is TRBV12-3 or TRBV12-4, the J call TRBJ2-1; D might be TRBD2 (6 bases). V was trimmed by 3 bases and J by 13 bases, leaving 25 bases between them. This CDR3 is built from 16 residues. The CDR3 DNA sequence: TGTGCCAGCAGTTTCTGGCTACAACTAGCCAAAAACATTCAGTTCTTC. It specifies CASSFWLQLAKNIQFF.

There are many counts of this clonotype. J is TRBJ2-3 and V is TRBV6-1, with 7 bases lining up with TRBD1. The CDR3 spans 15 residues. V trimming: 7 bases; J trimming: 4 bases; junction bases outside the gene matches: 11. The germline V gene encodes CDR1 MNHNS and CDR2 SASEGT. The CDR3 spells CASTGPGQYSDTQYF. The DNA for the CDR3 is TGTGCCAGCACTGGGCCGGGACAGTATTCAGATACGCAGTATTTT.

This clonotype is labeled as medium-sized (0.01 to 0.1%). The chain employs TRBV27 and TRBJ2-1, with D perhaps assigned TRBD1 or TRBD2 (5 bases each). TRBJ2-7 matches the DNA end more closely, so the J call is doubtful. CDR1 MNHEY and CDR2 SMNVEV come from the germline V gene (reference sequence). The CDR3 extends over 16 amino acids. The CDR3 loop reads CASSSPRGRSYNEQYF. For the CDR3, the DNA is TGTGCCAGCAGTAGCCCGAGGGGACGCTCCTACAATGAGCAGTACTTC.

The chain uses TRBV10-3 and TRBJ2-1; D perhaps matches TRBD2 (6 bases). The better agreement between TRBJ2-5 and the DNA end casts doubt on the J call. Per the germline V gene, CDR1 is ENHRY and CDR2 is SYGVKD. This CDR3 is built from 13 residues. The CDR3 region is CAISVEGGETQYF. The CDR3 DNA sequence: TGTGCCATCAGTGTCGAGGGAGGAGAGACCCAGTACTTC.

This clonotype was observed a few times. The gene calls are TRBV7-6 and TRBJ1-1; D perhaps matches TRBD1 (6 bases). Germline V gene sequence: CDR1 SGHVS, CDR2 FNYEAQ. Trimming stripped 1 base from V and 6 bases from J, with 12 bases between. This CDR3 spans 14 amino acids. CDR3 DNA: TGTGCCAGCAGCTTAGGTCAGGGGAGCGCTGAAGCTTTCTTT. Translated, it gives CASSLGQGSAEAFF.

The chain links TRBV6-6 to TRBJ2-1; TRBD2 agrees at 8 bases. Near its end, the DNA agrees better with TRBJ2-5, so the J call may be wrong. Germline V gene sequence: CDR1 MNHNY, CDR2 SVGAGI (reference sequence). The CDR3 totals 14 residues. The CDR3 is CATRSGTRLETQYF. As DNA, the CDR3 is TGTGCCACTCGATCCGGGACTAGACTAGAGACCCAGTACTTC.

This clonotype was counted a few times. V is TRBV28 and J is TRBJ2-1, with 7 bases matching TRBD1. The closer fit of TRBJ2-7 to the DNA end suggests the J call may be wrong. Per the germline V gene, CDR1 is MDHEN and CDR2 is SYDVKM. This CDR3 spans 14 amino acids. CDR3 sequence (DNA): TGTGCCAGCAACCCGACAGGGAGCTCCTACGAGCAGTACTTC. Protein sequence: CASNPTGSSYEQYF.

This clonotype occurred a few times. This chain uses TRBV12-3 or TRBV12-4 with TRBJ1-1, with no clear D. V was cut by 6 bases and J by 6 bases, with 17 bases left in between. The CDR3 totals 14 residues. The CDR3: CASSPTYVSAEAFF. DNA of the CDR3: TGTGCCAGCAGCCCCACTTACGTTTCGGCTGAAGCTTTCTTT.

The chain is built from TRBV11-2 and TRBJ2-5; D gene uncertain. The end of the DNA fits TRBJ2-7 better, so the J call may be wrong. Germline V gene lookup returns CDR1 SGHAT and CDR2 FQNNGV. There are 11 residues in the CDR3. In nucleotides, the CDR3 is TGTGCCAGCAGCTTCAAGGGCGAGCAGTACTTC. It is translated as CASSFKGEQYF.

This clonotype came up many times. This chain joins TRBV6-1 and TRBJ1-1; 8 bases are a match to TRBD1. The CDR3 loop spans 16 amino acids. In germline, CDR1 is MNHNS, CDR2 SASEGT. The V segment lost 5 bases and the J segment 0 bases; nucleotides outside the gene matches: 8. CDR3 sequence (DNA): TGTGCCAGCAGTTATCTCAGGGGGCTCGTGAACACTGAAGCTTTCTTT. Translated, it gives CASSYLRGLVNTEAFF.